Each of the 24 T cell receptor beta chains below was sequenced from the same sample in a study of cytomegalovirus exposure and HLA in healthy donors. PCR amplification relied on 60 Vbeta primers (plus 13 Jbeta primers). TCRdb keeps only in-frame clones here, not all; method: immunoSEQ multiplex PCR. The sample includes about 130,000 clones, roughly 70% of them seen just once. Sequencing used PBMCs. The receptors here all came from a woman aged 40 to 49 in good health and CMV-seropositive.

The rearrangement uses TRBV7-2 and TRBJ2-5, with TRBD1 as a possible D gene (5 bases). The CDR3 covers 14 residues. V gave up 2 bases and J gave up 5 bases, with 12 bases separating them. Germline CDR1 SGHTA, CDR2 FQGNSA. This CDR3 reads CASSLNGAHETQYF. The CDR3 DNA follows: TGTGCCAGCAGCTTAAATGGGGCGCATGAGACCCAGTACTTC.

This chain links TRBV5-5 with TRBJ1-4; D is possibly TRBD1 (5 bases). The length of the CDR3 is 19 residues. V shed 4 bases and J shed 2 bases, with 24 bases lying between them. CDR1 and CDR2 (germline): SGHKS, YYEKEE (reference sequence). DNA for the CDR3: TGTGCCAGCAGCCACTTGGCGCCGCGGGGGTTGGCGACTAATGAAAAACTGTTTTTT. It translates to CASSHLAPRGLATNEKLFF.

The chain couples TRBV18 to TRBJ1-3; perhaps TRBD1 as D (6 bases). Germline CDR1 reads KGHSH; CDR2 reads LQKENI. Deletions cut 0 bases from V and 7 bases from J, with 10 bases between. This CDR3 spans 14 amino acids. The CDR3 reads CASSPPGGANTIYF. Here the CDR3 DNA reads TGTGCCAGCTCACCACCTGGGGGGGCGAACACCATATATTTT. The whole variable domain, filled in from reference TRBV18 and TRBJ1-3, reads NAGVMQNPRHLVRRRGQEARLRCSPMKGHSHVYWYRQLPEEGLKFMVYLQKENIIDESGMPKERFSAEFPKEGPSILRIQQVVRGDSAAYFCASSPPGGANTIYFGEGSWLTVV.

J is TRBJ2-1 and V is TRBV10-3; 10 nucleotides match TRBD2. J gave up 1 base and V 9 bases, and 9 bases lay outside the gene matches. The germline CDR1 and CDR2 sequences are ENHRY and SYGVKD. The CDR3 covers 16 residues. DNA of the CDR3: TGTGCCATTTCGCCTCGGACTAGCGGATCCTACAATGAGCAGTTCTTC. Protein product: CAISPRTSGSYNEQFF.

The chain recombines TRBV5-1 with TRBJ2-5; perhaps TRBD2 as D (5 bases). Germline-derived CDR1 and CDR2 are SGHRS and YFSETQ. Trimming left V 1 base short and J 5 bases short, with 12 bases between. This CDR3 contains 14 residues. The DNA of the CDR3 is TGCGCCAGCAGCTTGAGTAGCCGGAGGGAGACCCAGTACTTC. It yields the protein CASSLSSRRETQYF.

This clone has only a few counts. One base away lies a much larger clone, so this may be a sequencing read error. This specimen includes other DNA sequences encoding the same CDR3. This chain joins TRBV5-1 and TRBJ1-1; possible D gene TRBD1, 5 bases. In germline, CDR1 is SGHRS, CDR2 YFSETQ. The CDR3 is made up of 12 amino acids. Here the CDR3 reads CASSLRGTEAFF. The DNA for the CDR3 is TGTGCCAGCAGCTTGCGGGGGACTGAAGCTTTCTTT.

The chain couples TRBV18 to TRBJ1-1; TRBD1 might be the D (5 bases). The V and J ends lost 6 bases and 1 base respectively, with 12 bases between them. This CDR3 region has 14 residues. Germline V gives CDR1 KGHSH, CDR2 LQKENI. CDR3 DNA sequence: TGTGCCAGCTCGCACGACAGTGGGAACACTGAAGCTTTCTTT. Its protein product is CASSHDSGNTEAFF.

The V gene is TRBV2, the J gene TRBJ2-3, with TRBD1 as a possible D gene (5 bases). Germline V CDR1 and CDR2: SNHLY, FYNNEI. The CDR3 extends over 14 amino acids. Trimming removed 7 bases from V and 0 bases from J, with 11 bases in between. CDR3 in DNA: TGTGCCAGCAATGATAAGGGGAGCACAGATACGCAGTATTTT. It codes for CASNDKGSTDTQYF. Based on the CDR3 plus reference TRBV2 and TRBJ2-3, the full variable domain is EPEVTQTPSHQVTQMGQEVILRCVPISNHLYFYWYRQILGQKVEFLVSFYNNEISEKSEIFDDQFSVERPDGSNFTLKIRSTKLEDSAMYFCASNDKGSTDTQYFGPGTRLTVL.

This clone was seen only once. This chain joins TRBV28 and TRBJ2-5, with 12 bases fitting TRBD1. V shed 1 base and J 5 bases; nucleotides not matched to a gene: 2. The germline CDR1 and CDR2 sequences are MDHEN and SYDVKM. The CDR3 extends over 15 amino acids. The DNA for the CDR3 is TGTGCCAGCAGTTTATTGGGACAGGGGGCGGAGACCCAGTACTTC. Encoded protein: CASSLLGQGAETQYF.

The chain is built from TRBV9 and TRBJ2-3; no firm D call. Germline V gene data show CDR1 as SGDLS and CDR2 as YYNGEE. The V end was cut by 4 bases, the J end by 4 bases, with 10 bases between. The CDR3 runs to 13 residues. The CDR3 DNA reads TGTGCCAGCAGCCCACTTATTCCAGATACGCAGTATTTT. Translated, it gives CASSPLIPDTQYF. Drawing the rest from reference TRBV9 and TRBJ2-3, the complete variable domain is DSGVTQTPKHLITATGQRVTLRCSPRSGDLSVYWYQQSLDQGLQFLIQYYNGEERAKGNILERFSAQQFPDLHSELNLSSLELGDSALYFCASSPLIPDTQYFGPGTRLTVL.

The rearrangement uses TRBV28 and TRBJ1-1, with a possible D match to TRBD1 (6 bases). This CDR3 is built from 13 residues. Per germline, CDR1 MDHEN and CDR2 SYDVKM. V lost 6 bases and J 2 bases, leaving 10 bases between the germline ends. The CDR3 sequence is CASSLQGNTEAFF. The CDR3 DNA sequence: TGTGCCAGCAGCTTACAGGGAAACACTGAAGCTTTCTTT.

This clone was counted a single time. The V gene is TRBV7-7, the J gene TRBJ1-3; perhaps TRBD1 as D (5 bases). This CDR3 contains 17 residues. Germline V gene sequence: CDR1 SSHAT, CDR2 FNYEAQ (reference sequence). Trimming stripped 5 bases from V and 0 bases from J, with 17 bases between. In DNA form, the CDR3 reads TGTGCCAGCAGCCCCGGAGGGGTCACCAGCTCTGGAAACACCATATATTTT. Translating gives CASSPGGVTSSGNTIYF.

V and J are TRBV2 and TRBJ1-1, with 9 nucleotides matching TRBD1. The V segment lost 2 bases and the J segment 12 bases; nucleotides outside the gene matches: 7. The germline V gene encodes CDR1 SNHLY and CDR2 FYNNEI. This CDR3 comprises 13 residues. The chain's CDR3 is CASSETGGGGPFF. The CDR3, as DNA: TGTGCCAGCAGTGAAACAGGGGGCGGTGGACCTTTCTTT.

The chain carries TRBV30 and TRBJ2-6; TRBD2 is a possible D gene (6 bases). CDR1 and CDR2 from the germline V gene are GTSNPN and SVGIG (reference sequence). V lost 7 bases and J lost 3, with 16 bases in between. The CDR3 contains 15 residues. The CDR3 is CASTGGVSGANVLTF. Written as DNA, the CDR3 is TGTGCCTCCACAGGAGGGGTGAGTGGGGCCAACGTCCTGACTTTC.

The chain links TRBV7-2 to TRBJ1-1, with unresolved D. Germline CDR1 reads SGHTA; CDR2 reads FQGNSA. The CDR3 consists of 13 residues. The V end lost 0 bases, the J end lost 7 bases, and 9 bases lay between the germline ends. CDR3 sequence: CASSLAGGFEAFF. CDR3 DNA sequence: TGTGCCAGCAGCTTAGCGGGAGGGTTTGAAGCTTTCTTT.

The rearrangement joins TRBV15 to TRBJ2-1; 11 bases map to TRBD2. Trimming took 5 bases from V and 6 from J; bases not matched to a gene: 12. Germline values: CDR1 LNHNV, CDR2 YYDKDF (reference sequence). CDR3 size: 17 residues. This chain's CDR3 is CATSRRTSGLGPNEQFF. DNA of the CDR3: TGTGCCACCAGCCGGCGGACTAGCGGGTTGGGGCCCAATGAGCAGTTCTTC. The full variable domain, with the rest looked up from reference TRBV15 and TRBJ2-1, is DAMVIQNPRYQVTQFGKPVTLSCSQTLNHNVMYWYQQKSSQAPKLLFHYYDKDFNNEADTPDNFQSRRPNTSFCFLDIRSPGLGDTAMYLCATSRRTSGLGPNEQFFGPGTRLTVL.

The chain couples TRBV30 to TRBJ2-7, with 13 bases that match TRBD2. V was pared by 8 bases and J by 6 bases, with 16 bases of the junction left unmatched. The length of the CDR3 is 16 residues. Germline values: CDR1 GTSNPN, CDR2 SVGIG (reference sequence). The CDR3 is CAGTTSGGLSGREQYF. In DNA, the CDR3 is TGTGCCGGGACGACTAGCGGGGGGCTCTCAGGGCGCGAGCAGTACTTC.

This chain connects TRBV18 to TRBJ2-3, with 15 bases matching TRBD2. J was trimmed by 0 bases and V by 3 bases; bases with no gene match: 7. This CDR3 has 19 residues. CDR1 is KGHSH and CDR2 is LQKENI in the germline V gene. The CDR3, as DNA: TGTGCCAGCTCACCGGGACTAGCGGGAGGCACTTATAGCACAGATACGCAGTATTTT. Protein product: CASSPGLAGGTYSTDTQYF.

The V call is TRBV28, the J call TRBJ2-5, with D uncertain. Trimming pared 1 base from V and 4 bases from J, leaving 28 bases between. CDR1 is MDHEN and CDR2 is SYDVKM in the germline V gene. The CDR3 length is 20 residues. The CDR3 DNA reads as TGTGCCAGCAGTTTATCCTCGATTTTGGCCTCCCCCTTGGAGAGAGAGACCCAGTACTTC. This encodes CASSLSSILASPLERETQYF.

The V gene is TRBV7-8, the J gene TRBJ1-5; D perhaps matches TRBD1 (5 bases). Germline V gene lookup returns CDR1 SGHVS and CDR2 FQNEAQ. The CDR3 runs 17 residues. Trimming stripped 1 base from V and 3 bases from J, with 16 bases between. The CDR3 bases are TGTGCCAGCAGCTTAGAGGGGAAGGGGTTTTCCAATCAGCCCCAGCATTTT. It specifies CASSLEGKGFSNQPQHF.

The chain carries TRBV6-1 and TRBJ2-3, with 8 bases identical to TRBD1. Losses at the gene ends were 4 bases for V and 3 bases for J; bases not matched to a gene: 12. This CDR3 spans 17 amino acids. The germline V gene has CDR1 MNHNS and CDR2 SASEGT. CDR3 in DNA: TGTGCCAGCAGTGTATCCAGGGGGCTAGGAGTAACAGATACGCAGTATTTT. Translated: CASSVSRGLGVTDTQYF.

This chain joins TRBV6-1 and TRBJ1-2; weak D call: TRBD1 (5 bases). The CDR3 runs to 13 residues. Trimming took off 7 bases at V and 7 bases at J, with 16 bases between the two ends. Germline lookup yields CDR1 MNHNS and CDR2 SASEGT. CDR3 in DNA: TGTGCCAGCACCCTTGGGGCAGGGTCTGGCTACACCTTC. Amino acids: CASTLGAGSGYTF.

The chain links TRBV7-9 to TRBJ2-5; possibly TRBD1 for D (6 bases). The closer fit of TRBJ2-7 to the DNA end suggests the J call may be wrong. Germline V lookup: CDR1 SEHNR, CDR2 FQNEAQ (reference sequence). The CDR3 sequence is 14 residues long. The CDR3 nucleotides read TGTGCCAGCAGCCGAGACAGGAGCTCCTACGAGCAGTACTTC. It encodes CASSRDRSSYEQYF.

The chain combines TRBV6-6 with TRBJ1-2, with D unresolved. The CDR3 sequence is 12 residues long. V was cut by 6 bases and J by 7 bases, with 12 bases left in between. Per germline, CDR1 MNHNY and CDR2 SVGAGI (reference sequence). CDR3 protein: CASRPEGSGYTF. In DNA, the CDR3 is TGTGCCAGCAGACCAGAGGGAAGTGGCTACACCTTC.